The sequence of this T cell receptor (beta chain) was determined in a study of response to subunit inactivated influenza vaccine (dated by TCRdb to the late 2010s). With respect to the entire study: Deep quantitative profiling of the T cell receptor repertoire was used in the study to follow responses to a trivalent subunit inactivated influenza vaccine. The paper's findings and limits, for the study overall: The authors proposed that each seasonal influenza vaccination may bring in only a limited number of new T cells.

The time point label, as the study defines it: 45 days after influenza vaccine administration. This clonotype was seen a handful of times. Its antigen is currently not known. No per-base quality is available; no much larger clone lies one base away. CDR1 and CDR2 are read off the germline V gene as WSHSY and SAAADI. The CDR3 runs 14 residues from the cysteine to the phenylalanine. Only the CDR3 part of the read is kept: 42 bases, read in frame from the first base. V is clipped by 6 bases and J by 0 bases, and the sequence between their germline boundaries is 12 bases long. Library construction relied on RT-PCR. Sequencing was carried out with an Illumina HiSeq 2500. TCRdb reworked the public reads: Q25 trimming with fastp, MiXCR clone assembly, productive beta chains retained. Duplicate CDR3 protein sequences are folded into a single record with the most common DNA and genes. For this sample there are some 480,000 distinct CDR3 sequences; about 10% appear just once. Clones ranked in the top ten supply more than 10% of the sample.

The rearrangement joined TRBV10-2 to TRBJ2-7; confidence is insufficient to name the D gene. The source of this sequence is a man aged 45-60 years who received an inactivated influenza vaccine. Donor details come from another sample of the same person, matched by shared clones. Source: PBMCs from blood, taken 45 days after vaccination. The DNA sequence reads TGCGCCAGCAGCGACGGGTTTAGCTCCTACGAGCAGTACTTC. Protein translation: CASSDGFSSYEQYF.